The entry below gives a single T cell receptor (beta chain) sequence along with its context. This sample was included in a study of T cells after yellow fever vaccination. Germline values: CDR1 MNHNS, CDR2 SASEGT. CDR3 length: 15 residues. Trimming took 0 bases from V and 0 from J, leaving 8 bases between them. MiXCR, run by TCRdb on the 5' RACE reads, gives a single entry per CDR3 protein. Of 310,000 or so distinct CDR3 sequences in the sample, about 3.5% are singletons; the top ten hold 23%. V usage is TRBV6-1 and J usage is TRBJ1-2; D ambiguous. The TCR sequence derives from a man between 18 and 35 years old who received the YFV17D yellow fever vaccine. The sample consisted of PBMCs, taken on the day of the yellow fever booster vaccination. CDR3 in amino acids: CASSEAPVTNYGYTF. The CDR3 region has the DNA TGTGCCAGCAGTGAAGCGCCAGTAACTAACTATGGCTACACCTTC.